These 22 T cell receptor beta chains came from one sample sequenced in a study of blood T cells in healthy people across ages. Together with a sample-barcoded 5' primer, a J-beta primer mix was included in a second PCR lasting about 6 to 11 cycles. MiXCR was run by TCRdb on the 5' RACE reads, yielding one entry per CDR3 protein. The sample yields some 1.4 million distinct CDR3 sequences, 35% to 45% seen once. Input material: blood. The receptors come from a woman younger than 30 in good health.

The chain joins TRBV7-8 to TRBJ2-3; either TRBD1 or TRBD2 may fit D (5 bases each). Per the germline V gene, CDR1 is SGHVS and CDR2 is FQNEAQ. V was shortened by 1 base and J by 8 bases, with 13 bases between the two germline ends. This CDR3 has 14 amino acids. In DNA form, the CDR3 reads TGTGCCAGCAGCTTAGGGGGACGGCGGGCTACGCAGTATTTT. Protein product: CASSLGGRRATQYF.

This chain connects TRBV6-5 to TRBJ2-6; TRBD2 matches at 7 bases. With 6 bases clipped from V and 4 bases from J, the junction kept 9 bases outside the gene matches. The germline V gene has CDR1 MNHEY and CDR2 SVGAGI. This CDR3 comprises 16 residues. CDR3 DNA: TGTGCCAGCAGATGGGGGAGGGCGTCGGGGGCCAACGTCCTGACTTTC. Translated: CASRWGRASGANVLTF.

In its sample, this clonotype was seen a few times. This chain connects TRBV30 to TRBJ1-4; TRBD1 matches 8 bases. Germline assignment: CDR1 GTSNPN and CDR2 SVGIG (reference sequence). The CDR3 has 14 amino acids. Unmatched junction bases numbered 7, after V lost 2 bases and J lost 8 bases. DNA of the CDR3: TGTGCCTGGAGTTGGACAGGGAGTCGCGAAAAACTGTTTTTT. It encodes CAWSWTGSREKLFF.

For this clonotype: An end of the junction differs from the germline gene, which may be a read error. V usage is TRBV13 and J usage is TRBJ2-1, with 9 bases aligning to TRBD2. CDR3 length equals 18 residues. Per the germline V gene, CDR1 is PRHDT and CDR2 is FYEKMQ (reference sequence). The CDR3 nucleotides read TGTGCCAGCAGCGGAATACTGGCGGGAGGGGACTCCCACAATGAGCAGTTCTTC. Protein sequence: CASSGILAGGDSHNEQFF.

This clonotype was seen repeatedly, ten times or more. V is TRBV3-1 and J is TRBJ2-7, with unresolved D. CDR1 is LGHDT and CDR2 is YNNKEL in the germline V gene (reference sequence). This CDR3 region has 12 residues. V was pared by 1 base and J by 5 bases, with 6 bases between. The DNA of the CDR3 is TGTGCCAGCAGCCAAGCTCCCCACGAGCAGTACTTC. It translates to CASSQAPHEQYF.

This clonotype was found a few times. The chain combines TRBV5-1 with TRBJ2-5; D call uncertain. Germline CDR1 SGHRS, CDR2 YFSETQ. This CDR3 has 17 amino acids. V lost 3 bases and J 1 base, leaving 19 bases between the germline ends. Here the CDR3 reads CASSSPNTETFQETQYF. CDR3 sequence (DNA): TGCGCCAGCAGCTCGCCGAACACGGAAACCTTCCAAGAGACCCAGTACTTC.

This clonotype was recorded a few times. The V gene is TRBV15, the J gene TRBJ2-1; D not resolved. The CDR3 is made up of 15 amino acids. Deletions cut 0 bases from V and 1 base from J, with 7 bases between. From germline, CDR1 is LNHNV and CDR2 YYDKDF (reference sequence). The CDR3 is CATSRDRRSYNEQFF. CDR3 nucleotides: TGTGCCACCAGCAGAGATCGCCGATCCTACAATGAGCAGTTCTTC.

Concerning this clonotype itself: This could be a read error, since a much larger clone is one nucleotide away. The chain joins TRBV4-1 to TRBJ2-3; D perhaps matches TRBD2 (5 bases). Germline values: CDR1 MGHRA, CDR2 YSYEKL. Trimming cost V 0 bases and J 2 bases, with 6 bases left between them. The CDR3 totals 14 residues. CDR3 DNA: TGCGCCAGCAGCCAAGATGGACTCACAGATACGCAGTATTTT. Amino acids: CASSQDGLTDTQYF.

In its sample, this clonotype was seen a few times. The V call is TRBV10-3, the J call TRBJ2-4; TRBD2 matches 7 bases. This CDR3 region has 12 residues. J lost 15 bases, V lost 10 bases, and 15 bases had no gene match. The germline V gene encodes CDR1 ENHRY and CDR2 SYGVKD. The CDR3 region has the DNA TGTGCCACTTCAGAGAACTCCGGGACTATGTACTTC. Amino acid sequence: CATSENSGTMYF.

J is TRBJ2-4 and V is TRBV2; TRBD2 matches at 10 bases. TRBJ2-7 explains the end of the DNA better; the J call may be wrong. Germline lookup yields CDR1 SNHLY and CDR2 FYNNEI. This CDR3 contains 17 residues. Written as DNA, the CDR3 is TGTGCCAGCAGTGACAGCGGGGGGGAGCCTTTCTATTTCGAGCAGTACTTC. Residues: CASSDSGGEPFYFEQYF.

This clonotype was observed a handful of times. The gene calls are TRBV12-3 or TRBV12-4 and TRBJ2-7, with 9 bases fitting TRBD1. Losses at the gene ends were 3 bases for V and 6 bases for J; bases not matched to a gene: 9. The CDR3 consists of 15 residues. CDR3 residues: CASSLGTGSIAEQYF. The CDR3 DNA follows: TGTGCCAGCAGTTTGGGGACAGGGTCCATCGCCGAGCAGTACTTC.

This clonotype was seen more than once but under ten times. The V gene is TRBV7-6, the J gene TRBJ2-1, with D hard to call. CDR3 length: 12 residues. Germline assignment: CDR1 SGHVS and CDR2 FNYEAQ. Between the trimmed V and J ends, which lost 1 base and 10 bases, there was a span of 8 bases. The CDR3 DNA reads TGTGCCAGCAGCTTAGGGTTCAGAGAGCAGTTCTTC. It yields the protein CASSLGFREQFF.

Notes on this clonotype: One junction end does not reproduce the germline sequence, and a read error may be involved. The chain uses TRBV10-3 and TRBJ1-1, with 7 bases that match TRBD1. The V gene's germline CDR1 is ENHRY and CDR2 SYGVKD. This CDR3 has 13 residues. For the CDR3, the DNA is TGTGCCATCAATGAGGGGGCCGGCACTGAAGCTTTCTTT. This sequence encodes CAINEGAGTEAFF.

Points on this clonotype: It may be a read error: a sequence one base away is much more abundant. The chain employs TRBV7-2 and TRBJ1-2; TRBD1 matches at 8 bases. The junction had 17 bases not matched to a gene; V was cut back by 4 bases and J by 4 bases. CDR1 is SGHTA and CDR2 is FQGNSA in the germline V gene. The CDR3 contains 18 residues. The DNA for the CDR3 is TGTGCCAGCAGCTCTCAGGGCAGGGAGGGACAGGTCTTCTATGGCTACACCTTC. This sequence encodes CASSSQGREGQVFYGYTF.

The chain carries TRBV10-3 and TRBJ2-5; no reliable D call. The last part of the DNA fits TRBJ2-7 better; the J call may be wrong. CDR3 length: 16 residues. Germline values: CDR1 ENHRY, CDR2 SYGVKD. The CDR3 is CAISESKGSIRGEQYF. The CDR3 nucleotides read TGTGCCATCAGTGAGTCAAAAGGATCCATACGAGGCGAGCAGTACTTC.

The table lists this clonotype with a few counts. This chain connects TRBV20-1 to TRBJ2-3; D is undetermined. The germline V and J ends were trimmed by 4 bases and 3 bases, with 5 bases remaining between them. Germline V gives CDR1 DFQATT, CDR2 SNEGSKA (reference sequence). This CDR3 has 11 residues. The CDR3 bases are TGCAGTGCTATAGGGACAGATACGCAGTATTTT. Translated, it gives CSAIGTDTQYF.

The chain links TRBV10-3 to TRBJ1-5, with D perhaps TRBD1 (5 bases). The CDR3 covers 15 residues. Trimming stripped 0 bases from V and 5 bases from J, with 11 bases between. The germline CDR1 and CDR2 sequences are ENHRY and SYGVKD. CDR3 sequence: CAISESGQLDQPQHF. The CDR3 coding sequence is TGTGCCATCAGTGAGTCGGGGCAGCTGGATCAGCCCCAGCATTTT.

The V call is TRBV10-3, the J call TRBJ1-1; a possible D gene is TRBD1 (6 bases). The germline CDR1 and CDR2 sequences are ENHRY and SYGVKD. This CDR3 has 13 amino acids. The V and J ends lost 9 bases and 6 bases respectively, with 17 bases between them. CDR3 sequence reads: CAILIRGGAEAFF. The CDR3 DNA is TGTGCCATTCTAATCAGGGGTGGCGCTGAAGCTTTCTTT.

This clonotype was counted a few times. The V and J genes are TRBV10-3 and TRBJ2-3, with TRBD2 identical over 10 bases. CDR1 is ENHRY, CDR2 SYGVKD, per germline. The CDR3 contains 18 residues. The V segment lost 0 bases and the J segment 0 bases; nucleotides outside the gene matches: 6. The CDR3 bases are TGTGCCATCAGTGAGTCGGGGTCTAGCGGGAGAAGCACAGATACGCAGTATTTT. Translation: CAISESGSSGRSTDTQYF.

The chain has TRBV7-9 and TRBJ1-1; D is undetermined. Germline CDR1 is SEHNR and CDR2 is FQNEAQ (reference sequence). The ends were cut back, 3 bases at V and 8 bases at J, with 16 bases in the middle. This CDR3 comprises 14 residues. The chain's CDR3 is CASSFSGPSSEAFF. CDR3 nucleotide sequence: TGTGCCAGCAGCTTTTCCGGGCCCTCTTCCGAAGCTTTCTTT. Filled out from reference TRBV7-9 and TRBJ1-1, the complete variable domain reads DTGVSQNPRHKITKRGQNVTFRCDPISEHNRLYWYRQTLGQGPEFLTYFQNEAQLEKSRLLSDRFSAERPKGSFSTLEIQRTEQGDSAMYLCASSFSGPSSEAFFGQGTRLTVV.

The chain couples TRBV4-1 to TRBJ2-7, with D maybe TRBD1 (5 bases). The ends were cut back, 0 bases at V and 2 bases at J, with 14 bases in the middle. Germline CDR1 and CDR2: MGHRA and YSYEKL. The CDR3 loop spans 16 amino acids. CDR3 region: CASSQERQGNPYEQYF. In nucleotides, the CDR3 is TGCGCCAGCAGCCAAGAAAGGCAGGGCAACCCCTACGAGCAGTACTTC.

This clonotype was observed a handful of times. The chain combines TRBV28 with TRBJ2-7; 8 bases line up with TRBD1. The J call may be incorrect, as the DNA end agrees better with TRBJ2-4. Germline V gene data show CDR1 as MDHEN and CDR2 as SYDVKM. The CDR3 sequence is 16 residues long. The CDR3 sequence is CASSYRVDRGGHIQYF. The CDR3 region has the DNA TGTGCCAGCAGCTATAGGGTTGACAGGGGAGGACACATTCAGTACTTC.